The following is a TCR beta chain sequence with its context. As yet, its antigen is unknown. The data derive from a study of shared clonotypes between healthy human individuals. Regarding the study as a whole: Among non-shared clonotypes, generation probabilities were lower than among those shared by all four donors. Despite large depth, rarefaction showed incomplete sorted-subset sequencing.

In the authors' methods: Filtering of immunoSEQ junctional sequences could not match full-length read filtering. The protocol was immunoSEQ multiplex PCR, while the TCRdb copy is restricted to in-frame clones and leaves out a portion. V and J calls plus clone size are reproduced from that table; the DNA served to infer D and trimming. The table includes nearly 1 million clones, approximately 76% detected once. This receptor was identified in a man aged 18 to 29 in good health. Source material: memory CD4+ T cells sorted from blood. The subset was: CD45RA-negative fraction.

The CDR3 reads CASSEWGRNQPQHF. In nucleotides, the CDR3 is TGTGCCAGCAGTGAATGGGGGCGCAATCAGCCCCAGCATTTT. The rearrangement joins TRBV2 to TRBJ1-5, with a possible D match to TRBD1 (6 bases). The CDR3 consists of 14 residues. V lost 2 bases to trimming and J lost 2 bases, with 7 bases between them. Germline V gene lookup returns CDR1 SNHLY and CDR2 FYNNEI.